This T cell receptor beta chain was observed in a study of T-cell reconstitution after alpha-beta-depleted transplantation in children. The authors prepared the TCRbeta library with unique molecular identifiers. TCRdb used MiXCR to reprocess the PCR reads, holding one entry per CDR3 protein. The profile shows about half a million distinct CDR3 sequences, about an eighth of them singletons. Trimming shortened V by 3 bases and J by 0 bases, and 23 bases separated the two germline ends. The germline gives CDR1 DFQATT, CDR2 SNEGSKA (reference sequence). The CDR3 has 18 residues. The sequence was obtained from a human donor who donated a stem cell graft to a child with combined immunodeficiency. Sequenced material: PBMCs from the stem cell graft donor, taken from the stem cell graft. The chain combines TRBV20-1 with TRBJ1-1; weak D call: TRBD1 (6 bases). The CDR3 protein is CSASAPRTATWMNTEAFF. As DNA, the CDR3 is TGCAGTGCTAGTGCCCCCCGGACAGCTACATGGATGAACACTGAAGCTTTCTTT.